This is a list of T cell receptor beta chains from one sample in a study of blood T cell repertoires in COVID-19. Measured with immunoSEQ multiplex PCR; TCRdb has only the in-frame clones, and not every one. In the table there are over 200,000 clones, 83% of which are singletons. Sequencing input: peripheral blood. Receptors were obtained from a woman between 25 and 40 years old with COVID-19, enrolled during active disease. The CDR3 runs from the conserved cysteine through the conserved F or W. The D gene is left open where the match is weak. Size is stated for part of the rows, as once, few or many counts, or as a class when the clone is expanded.

j_call d_call clone_size v_call cdr3_aa cdr3_nt
TRBJ2-1 TRBD2 - TRBV2 CASSEERLAGNEQFF TGTGCCAGCAGTGAAGAGAGACTAGCGGGGAATGAGCAGTTCTTC
TRBJ2-1 TRBD2 once TRBV13 CASSYYKRTSGRGSYNEQFF TGTGCCAGCAGTTATTACAAGCGGACTAGCGGGAGGGGTTCCTACAATGAGCAGTTCTTC
TRBJ1-1 - few TRBV20-1 CSASGMGQGTEAFF TGCAGTGCTAGTGGTATGGGGCAAGGCACTGAAGCTTTCTTT
TRBJ1-6 - - TRBV2 CASSEGTAGVETLHF TGTGCCAGCAGTGAAGGGACAGCCGGAGTGGAAACCCTCCACTTT
TRBJ2-7 - - TRBV7-8 CASSLETGPISYEQYF TGTGCCAGCAGCTTAGAGACAGGCCCCATCTCCTACGAGCAGTACTTC
TRBJ1-6 - - TRBV9 CASSVGLSSYNSPLHF TGTGCCAGCAGCGTAGGCCTTAGCTCCTATAATTCACCCCTCCACTTT
TRBJ2-3 TRBD1 - TRBV18 CASSPQAGGGTDTQYF TGTGCCAGCTCACCCCAGGCAGGGGGCGGCACAGATACGCAGTATTTT
TRBJ1-1 - - TRBV4-3 CASSQDWRGAEAFF TGCGCCAGCAGCCAAGATTGGCGCGGGGCTGAAGCTTTCTTT
TRBJ2-7 TRBD1 few TRBV27 CASRRQGGSSYEQYF TGTGCCAGCAGACGACAGGGTGGGAGCTCCTACGAGCAGTACTTC
TRBJ1-3 TRBD1 few TRBV11-2 CASSTGGLGSGNTIYF TGTGCCAGCAGCACAGGGGGGTTGGGCTCTGGAAACACCATATATTTT
TRBJ2-3 - - TRBV29-1 CSVVLRAPDTQYF TGCAGCGTTGTGCTCAGGGCCCCAGATACGCAGTATTTT
TRBJ2-3 - - TRBV28 CASSLGGTGTDTQYF TGTGCCAGCAGTTTAGGCGGGACCGGCACAGATACGCAGTATTTT
TRBJ1-5 TRBD1 - TRBV7-2 CASSLGTGINQPQHF TGTGCCAGCAGCTTAGGGACAGGAATTAATCAGCCCCAGCATTTT
TRBJ2-3 TRBD2 - TRBV5-4 CASSRGLAGSTDTQYF TGTGCCAGCAGCCGGGGACTAGCGGGGTCAACAGATACGCAGTATTTT
TRBJ2-1 TRBD2 - TRBV6-1 CASSEAYGGSVHNEQFF TGTGCCAGCAGTGAAGCGTATGGCGGGAGTGTCCACAATGAGCAGTTCTTC
TRBJ2-7 - once TRBV5-6 CASSTGRGYEQYF TGTGCCAGCAGCACCGGACGGGGCTACGAGCAGTACTTC
TRBJ2-3 TRBD2 - TRBV5-4 CASSLAGATGDTQYF TGTGCCAGCAGCCTAGCGGGGGCAACGGGAGATACGCAGTATTTT
TRBJ2-5 - - TRBV7-9 CASSVGQGFGTQYF TGTGCCAGCAGCGTGGGCCAGGGGTTTGGGACCCAGTACTTC
TRBJ2-5 - - TRBV2 CASSLQETQYF TGTGCCAGCAGTCTACAAGAGACCCAGTACTTC
TRBJ2-7 TRBD1 - TRBV19 CASKNQGESSYEQYF TGTGCCAGTAAAAACCAGGGGGAAAGCTCCTACGAGCAGTACTTC
TRBJ2-2 TRBD2 - TRBV6-2/TRBV6-3 CASSYSGGGGGELFF TGTGCCAGCAGTTATAGCGGGGGAGGCGGCGGGGAGCTGTTTTTT
TRBJ1-5 TRBD1 - TRBV4-1 CASSRDRGGNQPQHF TGCGCCAGCAGCCGGGACAGGGGCGGCAATCAGCCCCAGCATTTT
TRBJ1-1 - few TRBV18 CASSTGDGTEAFF TGTGCCAGCTCAACGGGAGACGGGACTGAAGCTTTCTTT
TRBJ1-2 TRBD1 once TRBV30 CAWSQGAYTF TGTGCCTGGAGTCAGGGGGCCTACACCTTC
TRBJ2-1 TRBD2 - TRBV7-6 CASSLQRGAYNEQFF TGTGCCAGCAGCCTCCAGCGGGGGGCCTACAATGAGCAGTTCTTC
TRBJ2-3 TRBD2 - TRBV24-1 CATSAPGTTGDTQYF TGTGCCACCAGTGCTCCCGGGACTACTGGAGATACGCAGTATTTT
TRBJ1-5 TRBD1 few TRBV27 CASSSATGDQPQHF TGTGCCAGCAGTTCGGCGACAGGGGATCAGCCCCAGCATTTT
TRBJ2-2 - - TRBV13 CASRRLSTNTGELFF TGTGCCAGCAGACGGTTGTCCACGAACACCGGGGAGCTGTTTTTT
TRBJ1-4 - - TRBV2 CASGAATNEKLFF TGTGCCAGCGGGGCGGCGACTAATGAAAAACTGTTTTTT